This T cell receptor (beta chain) was observed in a study of somatic mutations in cytotoxic T cells in rheumatoid arthritis (dated by TCRdb to 2015 to 2018). Broadly, across the study: A FACSAria II or Sony SH800 was used to flow-sort some V beta antibody-stained T-cell populations at nearly 100% purity, and TCRB sequencing was also done on sorted V beta1+ cells. Whether expanded CD8+ T-cell clones in untreated, newly diagnosed rheumatoid arthritis carry somatic mutations was the study question, and clonality was characterized with TCRB deep sequencing. TCRB deep sequencing covered about 60 patients with rheumatoid arthritis along with 15 to 25 healthy controls. Patients and controls did not essentially differ in median age, which was nearly identical between the groups.

Healthy controls were 20 blood donors whose buffy coats were used, with a median age of around 60 years (range about 20-75) and 55% female. Flow cytometry confirmed the purity of CD4+ and CD8+ cells that had been isolated by positive magnetic bead selection on an AutoMACS. Peripheral blood mononuclear cells were obtained using density gradient separation with Ficoll-Paque PLUS. DNA from CD4-enriched, CD8-enriched or PBMC samples was extracted using Nucleospin Tissue or Tissue XS kits and then quantified on a Qubit 2.0 fluorometer. Findings and caveats that apply to the study as a whole: Rheumatoid arthritis patients and age-matched healthy controls did not significantly differ in CD8+ T-cell clonality. An increase of CD8+ clonality with age was seen in patients (Spearman r ~ 0.51) but not in healthy controls. The slight TRBV07 underrepresentation in patients was not adjusted for multiple comparisons. Several identical CD8+ TCRB sequences were found in both blood and synovial fluid, and in about an eighth of the 65 patients the largest CD8+ clone exceeded 20% of CD8+ cells. It was unknown which antigens the expanded CD8+ clones targeted, and their absence from virus-specific databases did not exclude viral specificity.

Sequencing of TCRB CDR3 was done on genomic DNA with the immunoSEQ assay. As for the authors' bioinformatics: The analyses included only productive TCRB rearrangements. Defining a clone by its unique TCRB CDR3 sequence, the study calculated clonality as a productive clonality index derived from Shannon entropy. Repertoire overlap between two samples was calculated from the template counts of each clone relative to total templates per sample. V-gene usage from TCRB sequencing and V-gene usage measured by flow cytometry were correlated (Spearman r of roughly 0.56). TCRdb stores this immuneACCESS table with in-frame sequences only. Part of the clones is absent; in the studies checked, under half of the shortfall reflects unresolved V genes, and no reason is known for the rest. V, J and clone size derive from that table, while D and trimming were established from the DNA sequence. The table for this sample lists approximately 18,000 clones; roughly 72% of them were counted only once. The ten biggest clones cover about 5.7% of the sample.

CDR1 is given as MGHRA and CDR2 as YSYEKL, both from the germline V gene. Cut back by 1 base and 6 bases, the V and J ends lie 15 bases apart. Inclusive of the bounding cysteine and phenylalanine, the CDR3 is 15 residues long. Just CDR3 DNA is preserved here, 45 bases in frame from base 1. A remark on this clone: The antigen it binds to is not known. No clone much larger than this one lies a single base away; base qualities are absent.

Sequences were obtained from CD8+ T cells sorted from blood. The chain couples TRBV4-1 to TRBJ1-1; TRBD1 could be the D gene, as 5 bases match. This clonotype was obtained from a man aged 60 to 75 in good health. The CDR3 in this case is CASSQARAVLAEAFF. The DNA reads as follows: TGCGCCAGCAGCCAAGCCAGGGCTGTTCTGGCTGAAGCTTTCTTT.